This TCR beta chain originates from a study of response to subunit inactivated influenza vaccine. Study conclusions and caveats: Each seasonal influenza vaccination recruits few new T cells, the authors suggested.

The CDR3 is 14 amino acids. V lost 3 bases to trimming and J lost 2 bases, with 7 bases between them. CDR1 and CDR2 (germline): LGHDT, YNNKEL (reference sequence). This clonotype was seen only a few times. Its antigen is not identified. TCRdb used MiXCR to reprocess the RT-PCR reads, holding one entry per CDR3 protein. Of around 200,000 distinct CDR3 sequences in the sample, 9.2% were seen once. This TCR was recovered from a man aged 50 to 59 who received an inactivated influenza vaccine. This rearrangement joins TRBV3-1 to TRBJ2-2; D might be TRBD1 (5 bases). The sample here was non-naive T cells sorted from PBMCs, taken on the day of vaccination. The CDR3 coding sequence is TGTGCCAGCAGCCAGGACAAAAACACCGGGGAGCTGTTTTTT. Translating gives CASSQDKNTGELFF.